What follows is one T cell receptor beta chain and its context. Germline CDR1 is KGHSH and CDR2 is LQKENI. The CDR3 extends over 12 amino acids. V gave up 3 bases and J gave up 6 bases, with 9 bases separating them. The data belong to a study of blood T cell repertoires in COVID-19. About the study: Samples of COVID-19 (acute and convalescent) were obtained from the United States, Italy and Spain. The cDNA or gDNA used as material had been derived from T cells, B-cell-depleted T cells, or PBMCs.

The authors' processing: Reference gene primer amplification yielded estimated nucleated cell counts. Profiled with immunoSEQ multiplex PCR; TCRdb holds only in-frame clones, not every one. For V, J and clone size, that table is used; D and trimming come from the DNA. Of approximately 100,000 clones listed, 85% to 90% are singletons. The receptor comes from a human donor in a cohort sampled during active COVID-19. Sequencing was performed on peripheral blood. This chain uses TRBV18 with TRBJ2-7; D remains unclear. This CDR3 is CASSPQATEQYF. The DNA for the CDR3 is TGTGCCAGCTCACCTCAGGCTACCGAGCAGTACTTC.